The rows below give T cell receptor beta chains drawn from one sample of a study of PD-1 blockade in classical Hodgkin lymphoma. The method was immunoSEQ multiplex PCR; TCRdb's version includes in-frame clones alone and lacks a portion of them. The repertoire holds about 17,000 clones, roughly three quarters seen once, with roughly 1.8% in the top ten. Sequences were derived from CD4+ T cells from blood, sampled before the fourth cycle of nivolumab. The receptors were sampled from a human donor with classical Hodgkin lymphoma. CDR3s include the opening cysteine and the closing phenylalanine or tryptophan. A D gene is named only where the DNA matches it firmly. The listing skips clone size in some rows; elsewhere it reads once, few, many or a size class.

clone_size,cdr3_length,d_call,j_call,v_call,cdr3_aa,cdr3_nt
-,13,-,TRBJ1-1,TRBV9,CASSDDGVTEAFF,TGTGCCAGCAGCGATGACGGAGTCACTGAAGCTTTCTTT
-,17,-,TRBJ1-2,TRBV19,CASSILTGGGINYGYTF,TGTGCCAGTAGTATCCTTACAGGTGGAGGGATTAACTATGGCTACACCTTC
-,14,-,TRBJ2-7,TRBV11-1,CASSLAGVSYEQYF,TGTGCCAGCAGCTTAGCCGGGGTCTCCTACGAGCAGTACTTC
-,16,TRBD1,TRBJ2-1,TRBV7-8,CASSNTQGAAYNEQFF,TGTGCCAGCAGCAATACACAGGGGGCTGCCTACAATGAGCAGTTCTTC
few,16,TRBD1,TRBJ1-2,TRBV25-1,CASSEPPGTGTAGYTF,TGTGCCAGCAGTGAACCCCCCGGGACAGGGACCGCTGGCTACACCTTC
once,13,-,TRBJ2-1,TRBV5-1,CASSLLAYNEQFF,TGCGCCAGCAGCTTGCTGGCCTACAATGAGCAGTTCTTC
-,13,TRBD1,TRBJ2-3,TRBV10-3,CAISEQGEDTQYF,TGTGCCATCAGTGAGCAGGGGGAAGATACGCAGTATTTT
-,13,-,TRBJ1-1,TRBV2,CASSSPTNTEAFF,TGTGCCAGCAGCAGCCCTACGAACACTGAAGCTTTCTTT
-,14,TRBD1,TRBJ2-3,TRBV5-1,CASSSTGAADTQYF,TGCGCCAGCAGCTCGACAGGGGCCGCAGATACGCAGTATTTT
-,17,TRBD1,TRBJ2-1,TRBV5-1,CASSANRAGGAYNEQFF,TGCGCCAGCAGCGCGAATAGGGCAGGGGGCGCCTACAATGAGCAGTTCTTC
-,15,TRBD1,TRBJ1-5,TRBV5-6,CASSFDRVVIQPQHF,TGTGCCAGCAGCTTCGACAGGGTAGTGATTCAGCCCCAGCATTTT
-,14,TRBD1,TRBJ2-7,TRBV2,CASSPGQGTNEQYF,TGTGCCAGCAGTCCGGGACAGGGTACCAACGAGCAGTACTTC
-,14,-,TRBJ2-7,TRBV7-9,CASSHNGPLYEQYF,TGTGCCAGCAGCCATAACGGTCCCCTCTACGAGCAGTACTTC
once,14,TRBD1,TRBJ2-5,TRBV13,CASSSGTGRETQYF,TGTGCCAGCAGCTCAGGGACAGGGCGGGAGACCCAGTACTTC
-,14,TRBD1,TRBJ2-7,TRBV28,CASSLVDRGGEQYF,TGTGCCAGCAGTTTGGTGGACAGGGGGGGGGAGCAGTACTTC
-,13,-,TRBJ1-1,TRBV7-2,CASSFSVNTEAFF,TGTGCCAGCAGCTTCTCAGTGAACACTGAAGCTTTCTTT
few,12,TRBD1,TRBJ2-7,TRBV29-1,CSANRGLDEQYF,TGCAGCGCTAACAGGGGGCTAGATGAGCAGTACTTC
-,15,-,TRBJ2-1,TRBV19,CASTDGGGQYNEQFF,TGTGCCAGTACCGACGGGGGGGGACAGTACAATGAGCAGTTCTTC
-,14,-,TRBJ2-1,TRBV5-4,CASSRSRQNNEQFF,TGTGCCAGCAGCCGAAGTAGGCAGAACAATGAGCAGTTCTTC
-,16,-,TRBJ2-6,TRBV2,CASSEARGPGANVLTF,TGTGCCAGCAGTGAAGCTAGGGGTCCTGGGGCCAACGTCCTGACTTTC
-,17,TRBD1,TRBJ1-5,TRBV4-1,CASSLNPGTGGDQPQHF,TGCGCCAGCAGCCTCAACCCCGGGACAGGGGGCGATCAGCCCCAGCATTTT
-,14,-,TRBJ2-5,TRBV7-9,CASRIGTSIETQYF,TGTGCCAGCAGGATAGGAACTAGTATTGAGACCCAGTACTTC
-,16,-,TRBJ1-1,TRBV6-5,CASSYSPGQGYPEAFF,TGTGCCAGCAGTTACAGCCCAGGGCAGGGTTACCCTGAAGCTTTCTTT
-,10,-,TRBJ1-2,TRBV29-1,CSLGAEGYTF,TGCTCCCTGGGGGCTGAGGGCTACACCTTC
-,17,-,TRBJ1-6,TRBV7-9,CASSTSGRSSYNSPLHF,TGTGCCAGCAGCACGTCGGGCAGGAGCTCCTATAATTCACCCCTCCACTTT